This passage covers 11 T cell receptor beta chains from one sample sequenced in a study of somatic mutations in cytotoxic T cells in rheumatoid arthritis. The table came from immunoSEQ multiplex PCR; TCRdb's copy has only in-frame clones and leaves some out. There are about 9,200 clones in the sample; roughly 79% occur only once, and 36% lies in the top ten. The sample consisted of CD8+ T cells sorted from blood. Receptors were obtained from an adult with rheumatoid arthritis.

The chain uses TRBV27 and TRBJ2-5; D remains ambiguous. The germline V and J ends were trimmed by 6 bases and 4 bases, with 15 bases remaining between them. CDR1 MNHEY and CDR2 SMNVEV come from the germline V gene (reference sequence). There are 14 residues in the CDR3. The CDR3 DNA is TGTGCCAGCAGCCCCGTGGGGTCAGCAGAGACCCAGTACTTC. Its protein product is CASSPVGSAETQYF.

V is TRBV9 and J is TRBJ1-6; TRBD1 might be the D (5 bases). Germline-derived CDR1 and CDR2 are SGDLS and YYNGEE. This CDR3 has 18 residues. Trimming pared 3 bases from V and 1 base from J, leaving 17 bases between. DNA of the CDR3: TGTGCCAGCAGCGGACCCGATCCGGGACCGTCCTATAATTCACCCCTCCACTTT. It yields the protein CASSGPDPGPSYNSPLHF. The full variable domain, with the rest looked up from reference TRBV9 and TRBJ1-6, is DSGVTQTPKHLITATGQRVTLRCSPRSGDLSVYWYQQSLDQGLQFLIQYYNGEERAKGNILERFSAQQFPDLHSELNLSSLELGDSALYFCASSGPDPGPSYNSPLHFGNGTRLTVT.

This chain connects TRBV28 to TRBJ2-7, with D unclear. This CDR3 comprises 14 residues. The V end was cut by 5 bases, the J end by 2 bases, with 13 bases between. Germline assignment: CDR1 MDHEN and CDR2 SYDVKM. As DNA, the CDR3 is TGTGCCAGCAGTACCCCCGTTTCGACCTACGAGCAGTACTTC. Protein sequence: CASSTPVSTYEQYF.

This clone was recorded once. V is TRBV27 and J is TRBJ2-7, with D perhaps matching TRBD2 (6 bases). Germline loops: CDR1 MNHEY, CDR2 SMNVEV (reference sequence). The CDR3 contains 14 residues. V was clipped by 0 bases and J by 3 bases, with 9 bases between them. The DNA for the CDR3 is TGTGCCAGCAGTTTATCCGGGGGAGGCTACGAGCAGTACTTC. This codes for CASSLSGGGYEQYF.

The chain combines TRBV7-9 with TRBJ2-2; D may be TRBD1 or TRBD2 (5 bases each). Germline V gives CDR1 SEHNR, CDR2 FQNEAQ (reference sequence). V shed 8 bases and J shed 6 bases, with 16 bases lying between them. The CDR3 spans 14 residues. CDR3 DNA sequence: TGTGCCAGCGGGGGAGCATTTGGCGCCGGGGAGCTGTTTTTT. This encodes CASGGAFGAGELFF.

This clone was seen just once. V is TRBV28 and J is TRBJ1-1; 8 nucleotides match TRBD1. The ends lost 4 bases at V and 5 bases at J; junction bases unmatched: 9. CDR1 and CDR2 (germline): MDHEN, SYDVKM. CDR3 size: 15 residues. The DNA of the CDR3 is TGTGCCAGCAGTTCCCCCCGACAGGGGTGGACTGAAGCTTTCTTT. It is translated as CASSSPRQGWTEAFF.

In its sample, this clone was seen once. The V and J genes are TRBV5-6 and TRBJ1-2; D remains unclear. The CDR3 has 11 amino acids. Germline V gene lookup returns CDR1 SGHDT and CDR2 YYEEEE. Trimming stripped 2 bases from V and 10 bases from J, with 9 bases between. CDR3 DNA sequence: TGTGCCAGCAGCTTACAGCGTTCCTACACCTTC. It encodes CASSLQRSYTF.

This chain connects TRBV7-9 to TRBJ2-7, with 8 bases aligning to TRBD1. The junction had 5 bases not matched to a gene; V was cut back by 4 bases and J by 0 bases. CDR1 is SEHNR and CDR2 is FQNEAQ in the germline V gene (reference sequence). The CDR3 totals 15 residues. The CDR3 reads CASSYTGGRSYEQYF. In nucleotides, the CDR3 is TGTGCCAGCAGCTACACAGGGGGTCGCTCCTACGAGCAGTACTTC.

The chain is built from TRBV18 and TRBJ2-1, with no clear D. The V end was cut by 4 bases, the J end by 8 bases, with 12 bases between. CDR3 length: 13 amino acids. CDR1 is KGHSH, CDR2 LQKENI, per germline. For the CDR3, the DNA is TGTGCCAGCTCACTTGAAGCATCCTATGAGCAGTTCTTC. This sequence encodes CASSLEASYEQFF.

The genes are TRBV27 and TRBJ2-1, with a weak D call TRBD2 (5 bases). Germline V gene sequence: CDR1 MNHEY, CDR2 SMNVEV (reference sequence). V lost 3 bases, J lost 8 bases, and 11 bases lay in between. The CDR3 sequence is 13 residues long. The CDR3 DNA reads as TGTGCCAGCAGTTTCGCCCTAGCCTATGAGCAGTTCTTC. It encodes CASSFALAYEQFF.

In this sample, this clone turned up once. CDR3 DNA: TGTGCCAGCAGCTTAGGTTGGTCAGAGGATGGCTACACCTTC. Protein: CASSLGWSEDGYTF. J is TRBJ1-2 and V is TRBV11-2; D call uncertain. The V and J ends lost 1 base and 6 bases respectively, with 12 bases between them. This CDR3 has 14 amino acids. CDR1 and CDR2 (germline): SGHAT, FQNNGV.